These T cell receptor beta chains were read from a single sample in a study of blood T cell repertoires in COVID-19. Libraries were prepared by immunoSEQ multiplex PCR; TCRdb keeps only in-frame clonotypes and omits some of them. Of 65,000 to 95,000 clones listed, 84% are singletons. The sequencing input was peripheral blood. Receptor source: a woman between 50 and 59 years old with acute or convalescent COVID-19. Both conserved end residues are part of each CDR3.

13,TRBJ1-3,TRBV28,CASSLTSGNTIYF
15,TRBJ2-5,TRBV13,CASSLRRGSVETQYF
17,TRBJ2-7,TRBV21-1,CASSKFPMAQMSYEQYF
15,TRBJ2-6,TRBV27,CASSTRLALLSVLTF
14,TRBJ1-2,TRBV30,CAWRGWDWGDGYTF
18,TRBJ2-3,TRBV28,CASTGLAGARPPSQAQYF
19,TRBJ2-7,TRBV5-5,CASSLSGGFAGQVVYEQYF
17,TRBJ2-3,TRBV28,CASSFPSTSPFTDTQYF
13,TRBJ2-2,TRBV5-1,CASSSGTSGELFF
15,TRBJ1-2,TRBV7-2,CASSRSGTGVYGYTF
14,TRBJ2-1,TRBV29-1,CSVDRTQSYNEQFF
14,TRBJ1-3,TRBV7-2,CASSLAGGGNTIYF
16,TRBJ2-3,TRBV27,CASSVTSGGGLGSQYF
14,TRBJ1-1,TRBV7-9,CASSPPGQGAEAFF
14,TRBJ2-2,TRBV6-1,CASSLDSGRGELFF
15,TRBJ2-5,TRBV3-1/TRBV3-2,CASSQALAGEETQYF
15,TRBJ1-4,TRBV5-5,CASSLGIGVNEKLFF
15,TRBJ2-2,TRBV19,CAIAGAGVGTGELFF
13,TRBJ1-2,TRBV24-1,CATSDFRTNGYTF
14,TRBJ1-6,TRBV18,CASSRDRGDSPLHF
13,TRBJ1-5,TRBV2,CASERESNQPQHF
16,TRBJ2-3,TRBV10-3,CAISGLAGTSTDTQYF
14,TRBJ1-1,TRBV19,CASSMGLGSTEAFF
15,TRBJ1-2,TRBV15,CATSRDSQGSYGYTF
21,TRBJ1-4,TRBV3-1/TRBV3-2,CASSRQSASGGLRGCYEKLFF
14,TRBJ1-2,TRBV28,CASSLGRQRDGYTF
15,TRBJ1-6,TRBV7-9,CASSPLQGWDSPLHF
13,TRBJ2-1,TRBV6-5,CASRQGPYNEQFF
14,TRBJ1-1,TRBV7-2,CASSLQGVNTEAFF
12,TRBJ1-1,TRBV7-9,CASSRGQAEAFF
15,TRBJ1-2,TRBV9,CASSPGDRVNYGYTF
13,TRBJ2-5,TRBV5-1,CASSLVGEETQYF
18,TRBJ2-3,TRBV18,CASSPPAVEGRSTDTQYF
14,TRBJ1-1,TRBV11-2,CASSRQGLTTEAFF
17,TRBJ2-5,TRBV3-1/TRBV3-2,CASSLYKGLAGGQTQYF
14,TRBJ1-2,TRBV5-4,CASSFTSFNYGYTF
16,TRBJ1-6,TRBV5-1,CASSLGDSSYNSPLHF
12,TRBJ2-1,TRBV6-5,CASSYTGLVPFF
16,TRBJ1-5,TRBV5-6,CASSRGPGQPNQPQHF
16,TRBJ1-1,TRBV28,CASSYRDKRGNTEAFF
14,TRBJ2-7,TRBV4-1,CASSQATVPHEQYF
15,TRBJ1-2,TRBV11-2,CASSPSLERPRGYTF
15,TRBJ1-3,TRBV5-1,CASSFGGRSGNTIYF
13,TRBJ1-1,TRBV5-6,CASSLGPNTEAFF
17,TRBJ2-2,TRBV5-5,CASSLEGGQGYSGELFF
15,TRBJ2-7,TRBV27,CASSLSQGAYYEQYF
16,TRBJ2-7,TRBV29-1,CSVETLGQFLGYEQYF